This passage covers 11 T cell receptor beta chains from one sample sequenced in a study of blood T cells in healthy people across ages. Through a sample-barcoded 5' primer and a J-beta primer mix, a second PCR was run for roughly 7 to 12 cycles. One entry per CDR3 protein results from TCRdb running MiXCR on the 5' RACE reads. The table shows 850,000 to 950,000 distinct CDR3 sequences, with 29% occurring only once. Sequenced sample: blood. These receptors all come from a woman of 80 years or more in good health.

This clonotype occurred a few times. The J gene is TRBJ2-2, the V gene TRBV7-2, with TRBD2 matching 9 bases. The V gene end was trimmed by 2 bases and the J gene end by 0 bases; junction bases not matched to a gene: 1. Germline V gives CDR1 SGHTA, CDR2 FQGNSA. This CDR3 spans 16 amino acids. The CDR3: CASSLIAGANTGELFF. CDR3 sequence (DNA): TGTGCCAGCAGCTTAATAGCGGGGGCGAACACCGGGGAGCTGTTTTTT.

This chain uses TRBV7-2 with TRBJ1-2; the match to TRBD1 covers 10 bases. CDR3 length: 14 amino acids. The J segment lost 6 bases and the V segment lost 5 bases, leaving 6 bases of the junction unmatched. Germline V gene lookup returns CDR1 SGHTA and CDR2 FQGNSA. The CDR3 DNA reads TGTGCCAGCAGCCCCGGGACAGGGGAGAATGGCTACACCTTC. Protein product: CASSPGTGENGYTF.

Ten or more counts support this clonotype. This chain uses TRBV7-2 with TRBJ1-2; D is perhaps TRBD1 (5 bases). Germline-derived CDR1 and CDR2 are SGHTA and FQGNSA. The CDR3 totals 13 residues. Trimming pared 6 bases from V and 2 bases from J, leaving 10 bases between. The CDR3: CASRTGRNYGYTF. CDR3 in DNA: TGTGCCAGCAGAACGGGACGGAACTATGGCTACACCTTC.

The chain uses TRBV5-1 and TRBJ2-3; D remains ambiguous. The germline V and J ends were trimmed by 4 bases and 5 bases, with 14 bases remaining between them. The CDR3 is 14 residues long. Per germline, CDR1 SGHRS and CDR2 YFSETQ. The CDR3 loop reads CASSPGVGRDTQYF. The CDR3 nucleotides are TGCGCCAGCAGCCCTGGGGTAGGGCGAGATACGCAGTATTTT.

This clonotype was picked up a small number of times. The CDR3 loop reads CASSLAAVGGNNEQYF. The CDR3 bases are TGTGCCAGCAGCTTAGCCGCCGTTGGGGGCAACAATGAGCAGTACTTC. The V call is TRBV11-3, the J call TRBJ2-7, with D possibly matching TRBD1 (6 bases). The CDR3 consists of 16 residues. V dropped 1 base and J dropped 7 bases, with 20 bases sitting between them. Germline CDR1 and CDR2: SGHNT and YENEEA. Drawing the rest from reference TRBV11-3 and TRBJ2-7, the complete variable domain is EAGVVQSPRYKIIEKKQPVAFWCNPISGHNTLYWYLQNLGQGPELLIRYENEEAVDDSQLPKDRFSAERLKGVDSTLKIQPAELGDSAVYLCASSLAAVGGNNEQYFGPGTRLTVT.

This clonotype was seen more than once but under ten times. The chain couples TRBV5-6 to TRBJ1-4; D may be TRBD1 (5 bases). The V gene lost 6 bases and the J gene lost 6 bases, with 15 bases spanning the gap. CDR1 SGHDT and CDR2 YYEEEE come from the germline V gene. The CDR3 has 14 residues. This chain's CDR3 is CASNLGLGDEKLFF. CDR3 DNA sequence: TGTGCCAGCAACCTGGGCCTAGGGGATGAAAAACTGTTTTTT.

This clonotype has a handful of counts. A much larger clone sits a single nucleotide away, making a read error possible. The chain is built from TRBV7-2 and TRBJ2-1, with 8 nucleotides matching TRBD1. The CDR3 is 14 residues long. Unmatched junction bases numbered 7, after V lost 5 bases and J lost 7 bases. CDR1 SGHTA and CDR2 FQGNSA come from the germline V gene. CDR3 in DNA: TGTGCCAGCAGCCGATCTACAGGGGGAAATGAGCAGTTCTTC. Translated, it gives CASSRSTGGNEQFF.

The chain recombines TRBV27 with TRBJ1-6, with D unresolved. Germline CDR1 is MNHEY and CDR2 is SMNVEV (reference sequence). This CDR3 contains 14 residues. The V gene lost 4 bases and the J gene lost 7 bases, with 11 bases spanning the gap. The CDR3 is CASSWVQLNSPLHF. The CDR3 DNA reads as TGTGCCAGCAGTTGGGTACAGTTAAATTCACCCCTCCACTTT.

The V call is TRBV20-1, the J call TRBJ2-3; weak D call: TRBD2 (6 bases). The CDR3 extends over 14 amino acids. Looked up from germline, CDR1 is DFQATT and CDR2 is SNEGSKA (reference sequence). Trimming took off 1 base at V and 4 bases at J, with 12 bases between the two ends. CDR3 region: CSARVPGGADTQYF. As DNA, the CDR3 is TGCAGTGCTAGAGTCCCCGGGGGTGCAGATACGCAGTATTTT.

The chain combines TRBV7-6 with TRBJ1-3; no firm D call. V was pared by 5 bases and J by 1 base, with 15 bases between. The length of the CDR3 is 16 residues. From germline, CDR1 is SGHVS and CDR2 FNYEAQ. CDR3 nucleotides: TGTGCCAGCAGCCGTGCTCCCGACTTTTCTGGAAACACCATATATTTT. This translates into CASSRAPDFSGNTIYF.

This chain links TRBV6-2 or TRBV6-3 with TRBJ1-5; D remains unclear. CDR3 length: 13 amino acids. The germline CDR1 and CDR2 sequences are MNHEY and SVGEGT. V was clipped by 2 bases and J by 9 bases, with 11 bases between them. For the CDR3, the DNA is TGTGCCAGCAGTTACGGCGAGCTTGGGCCCCAGCATTTT. Residues: CASSYGELGPQHF.